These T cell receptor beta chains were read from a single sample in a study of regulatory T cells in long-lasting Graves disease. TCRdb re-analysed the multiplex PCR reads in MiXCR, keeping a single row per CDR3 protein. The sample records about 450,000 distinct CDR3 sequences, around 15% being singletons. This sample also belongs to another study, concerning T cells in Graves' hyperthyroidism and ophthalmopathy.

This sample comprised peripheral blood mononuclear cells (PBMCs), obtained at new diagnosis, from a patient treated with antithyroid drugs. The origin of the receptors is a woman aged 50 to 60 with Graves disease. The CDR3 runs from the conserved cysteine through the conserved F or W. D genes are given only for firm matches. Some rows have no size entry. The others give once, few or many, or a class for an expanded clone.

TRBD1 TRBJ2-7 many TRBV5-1 TGCGCCAGCAGCATCGGACAGGGAAAGATGATACGAGCCTACGAGCAGTACTTC CASSIGQGKMIRAYEQYF
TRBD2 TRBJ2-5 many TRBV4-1 TGCGCCAGCAGCCAAGAAGCGGGAGCCCCGGGGGAGACCCAGTACTTC CASSQEAGAPGETQYF
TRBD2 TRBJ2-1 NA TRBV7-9 TGTGCCAGCAGCTTAACCTCCCGGCCTAGCGGGAGGTTTGAGCAGTTCTTC CASSLTSRPSGRFEQFF
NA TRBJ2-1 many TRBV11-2 TGTGCCAGCAGCTTAGTGCCGGGGAGAGATGAGCAGTTCTTC CASSLVPGRDEQFF
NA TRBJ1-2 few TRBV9 TGTGCCAGCAGCGTAGAGTGGGGTCCTAACTATGGCTACACCTTC CASSVEWGPNYGYTF
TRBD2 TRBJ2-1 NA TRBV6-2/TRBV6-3 TGTGCCAGCAGTTTTCTAGCGGGGGACCAGTCCTCCTACAATGAGCAGCTCTTC CASSFLAGDQSSYNEQLF
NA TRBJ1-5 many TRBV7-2 TGTGCCAGCAGCTTACGCGGTGGAAATCAGCCCCAGCATTTT CASSLRGGNQPQHF
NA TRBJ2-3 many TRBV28 TGTGCCAGCAGTTTATCCCCGGATAGCACAGATACGCAGTATTTT CASSLSPDSTDTQYF
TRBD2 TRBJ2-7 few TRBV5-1 TGCGCCAGCAGCGGCGGTAGCGGGAGCCACGAGCAGTACTTC CASSGGSGSHEQYF
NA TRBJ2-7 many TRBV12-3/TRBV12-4 TGTGCCAGCAGTTCCCCTCGCTACGAGCAGTACTTC CASSSPRYEQYF
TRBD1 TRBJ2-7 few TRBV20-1 TGCAGTGCTAGTTCTTCGGACAGGGTAGCCTACGAGCAGTACTTC CSASSSDRVAYEQYF
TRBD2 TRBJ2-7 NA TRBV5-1 TGCGCCAGCAGCTTGGCAACGGGACTAGCGGGAGTCGAGCAGTACTTC CASSLATGLAGVEQYF
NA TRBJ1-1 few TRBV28 TGTGCCAGCAGTTTATCCTGGGGGGTCAACACTGAAGCTTTCTTT CASSLSWGVNTEAFF
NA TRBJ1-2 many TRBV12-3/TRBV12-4 TGTGCCAGCAGTAACAGGGTTTTGGATGGCTACACCTTC CASSNRVLDGYTF
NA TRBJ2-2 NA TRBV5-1 TGCGCCACAGAAGCGGAAAAGCCGAACACCGGGGAGCTGTTTTTT CATEAEKPNTGELFF
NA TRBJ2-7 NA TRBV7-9 TGTGCCAGCAGCCCACCACTAGCAACCCTCTACGAGCAGTACTTC CASSPPLATLYEQYF
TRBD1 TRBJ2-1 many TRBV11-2 TGTGCCAGCAGCTTAGCTGGTTCAGGGGGCGCGCGCAATGAGCAGTTCTTC CASSLAGSGGARNEQFF
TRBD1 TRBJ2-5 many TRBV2 TGTGCCAGCAGTGAAACAGGGGGCGAAGAAGAGACCCAGTACTTC CASSETGGEEETQYF
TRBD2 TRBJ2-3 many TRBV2 TGTGCCAGCTGTCTTAGTGGGAGGGCCGAAGGTACGCAGTATTTT CASCLSGRAEGTQYF
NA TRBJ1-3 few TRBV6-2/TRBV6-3 TGTGCCACCAGACAGAGCTCTGGAAACACCATATATTTT CATRQSSGNTIYF
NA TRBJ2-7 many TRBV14 TGTGCCAGCAGCCAAGATACGTACTTGTACGAGCAGTACTTC CASSQDTYLYEQYF
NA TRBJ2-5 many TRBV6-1 TGTGCCAGCAGTGGTGGGCCTGGATCGTACCAAGAGACCCAGTACTTC CASSGGPGSYQETQYF
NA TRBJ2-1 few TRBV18 TGTGCCAGCTCACCGCGGGTCGCCGGGAGCTCCTACAATGAGCAGTTCTTC CASSPRVAGSSYNEQFF
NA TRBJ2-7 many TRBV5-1 TGCGCCAGCAGCTTGGGGCGGGACATGACCTACGAGCAGTACTTC CASSLGRDMTYEQYF
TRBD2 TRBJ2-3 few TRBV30 TGTGCCTGGAGTTTACTAGCGACAGATACGCAGTATTTT CAWSLLATDTQYF
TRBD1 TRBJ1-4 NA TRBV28 TGTGCCAGCAGTGGGGGACAGCTTAATGAAAAACTGTTTTTT CASSGGQLNEKLFF
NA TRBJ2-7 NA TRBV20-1 TGCAGTGCTAGAGATCCAGGGACCTACGAGCAGTACTTC CSARDPGTYEQYF
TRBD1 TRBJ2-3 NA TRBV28 TGTGCCAGCAGTTTATGGCTCAACCCAACAGGGGGAGGCACAGATACGCAGTATTTT CASSLWLNPTGGGTDTQYF
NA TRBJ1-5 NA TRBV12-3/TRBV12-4 TGTGCCAGCAGTGCCCCCGGGTCAGTTGCTAGCAATCAGCCCCAGCATTTT CASSAPGSVASNQPQHF
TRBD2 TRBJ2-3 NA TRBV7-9 TGTGCCAGCAGCCTCGGACTAGCGGGAGGGCCGGTATCTAGCACAGATACGCAGTATTTT CASSLGLAGGPVSSTDTQYF
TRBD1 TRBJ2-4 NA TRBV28 TGTGCCAGCAGTTCCACACAGGGGGCCAAAAACATTCAGTACTTC CASSSTQGAKNIQYF
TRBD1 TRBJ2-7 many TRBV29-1 TGCAGCGTAGGACAGGGGGAGGTGTACGAGCAGTACTTC CSVGQGEVYEQYF
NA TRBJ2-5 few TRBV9 TGTGCCAGCAGCACCCGGGACGCTTGGGAGACCCAGTACTTC CASSTRDAWETQYF
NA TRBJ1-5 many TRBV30 TGTGCCTGGAGTGAAGGGCTAAGCAATCAGCCCCAGCATTTT CAWSEGLSNQPQHF
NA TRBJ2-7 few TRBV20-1 TGCAGTGCTATCTCCAGCGGGCTCTCCTACGAGCAGTACTTC CSAISSGLSYEQYF
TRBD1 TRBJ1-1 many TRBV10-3 TGTGCCATCAGGGAGCCGACAGGGGGGTTGGACACTGAAGCTTTCTTT CAIREPTGGLDTEAFF
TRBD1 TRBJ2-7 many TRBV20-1 TGCAGTGCTAGTGGACACCCCGGACAGGCACCCTACGAGCAGTACTTC CSASGHPGQAPYEQYF
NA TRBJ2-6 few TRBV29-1 TGCAGCGTGGAGGCAGGGTCTGGGGCCAACGTCCTGACTTTC CSVEAGSGANVLTF
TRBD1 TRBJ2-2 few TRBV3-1 TGTGCCAGCAGCTACAGGGGGATCGGGGAGCTGTTTTTT CASSYRGIGELFF
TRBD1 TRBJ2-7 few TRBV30 TGTGCCTGGAAAGGGACAGGGCCTACCTACGAGCAGTACTTC CAWKGTGPTYEQYF
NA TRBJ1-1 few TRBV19 TGTGCCAGTAGTATAGATGCAGGCATAGTCACTGAAGCTTTCTTT CASSIDAGIVTEAFF
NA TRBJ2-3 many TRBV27 TGTGCCAGCAGTCGGTCGGGAGATCCCATCACAGATACGCAGTATTTT CASSRSGDPITDTQYF
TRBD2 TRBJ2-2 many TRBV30 TGTGCCTGGAGTGTAAGCCCTAGCGGAAGCGGGGAGCTGTTTTTT CAWSVSPSGSGELFF
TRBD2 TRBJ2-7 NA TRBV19 TGTGCCAGTAGTGTGTCTAGCGGACCCTACGAGCAGTACTTC CASSVSSGPYEQYF
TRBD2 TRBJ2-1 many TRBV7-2 TGTGCCAGCAGCTATAAAGGTGGTAGCGGGAGTGGGGCCCACCACTTC CASSYKGGSGSGAHHF
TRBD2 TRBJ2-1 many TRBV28 TGTGCCAGCAGTTTATTGACTAGCGGAGCTAACAATGAGCAGTTCTTC CASSLLTSGANNEQFF
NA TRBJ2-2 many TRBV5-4 TGTGCCAGTGCGTGGGATCCAAACACCGGGGAGCTGTTTTTT CASAWDPNTGELFF
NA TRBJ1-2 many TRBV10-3 TGTGCCATCAGTGAGCTAGCGCGGGCTAACTATGGCTACACCTTC CAISELARANYGYTF
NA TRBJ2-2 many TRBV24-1 TGTGCCACCAGTGACCGAAGGTGGGGGAAGGACATCCACGCCGGGGAGCTGTTTTTT CATSDRRWGKDIHAGELFF
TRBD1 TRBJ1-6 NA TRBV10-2 TGCGCCAGCATCCGGGACAGGGTGGATCGGAGTTCACCCCTCCACTTT CASIRDRVDRSSPLHF
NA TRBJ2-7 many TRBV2 TGTGCCAGCAGTGAACGAGCCGGCTACGAGCAGTACTTC CASSERAGYEQYF
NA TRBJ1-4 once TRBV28 TGTGCCAGCAGTGCCTCCCAGACGAATGAAAAACTGTTTTTT CASSASQTNEKLFF
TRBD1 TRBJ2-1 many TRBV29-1 TGCAGCGTTAGGACAGGGGAAAATGAGCAGTTCTTC CSVRTGENEQFF